These T cell receptor beta chains were read from a single sample in a study of blood T cell repertoires in COVID-19. The method was immunoSEQ multiplex PCR; TCRdb's version includes in-frame clones alone and lacks a portion of them. The data contain 260,000 or so clones, roughly 79% of them singletons. The specimen was peripheral blood. All receptors derive from a woman older than 75 with COVID-19, enrolled during active disease. The CDR3 runs from the conserved cysteine through the conserved F or W. The D gene is left open where the match is weak. Some rows mark clone size as missing; the rest say once, few, many or name a class of expanded clone.

>NA|TRBV2|TRBJ1-1|once
CASSLVVNTEAFF
TGTGCCAGCAGCCTAGTGGTGAACACTGAAGCTTTCTTT
>NA|TRBV19|TRBJ1-1|NA
CATSDPRGANTEAFF
TGTGCCACCTCAGACCCGAGAGGAGCGAACACTGAAGCTTTCTTT
>NA|TRBV20-1|TRBJ1-2|NA
CSASLNQGGYGYTF
TGCAGTGCTAGTCTGAACCAGGGCGGCTATGGCTACACCTTC
>NA|TRBV5-1|TRBJ1-2|NA
CASSLERANYGYTF
TGCGCCAGCAGCTTGGAGAGAGCTAACTATGGCTACACCTTC
>NA|TRBV7-8|TRBJ1-6|NA
CASSPRGAPLHF
TGTGCCAGCAGCCCACGTGGAGCACCCCTCCACTTT
>TRBD1|TRBV30|TRBJ1-2|NA
CAWSNQGGWAGYTF
TGTGCCTGGAGCAATCAGGGGGGCTGGGCTGGCTACACCTTC
>NA|TRBV6-5|TRBJ1-1|once
CATLTHRAEAFF
TGTGCCACCTTGACCCACAGAGCTGAAGCTTTCTTT
>NA|TRBV27|TRBJ2-3|once
CASSLKSQGMSPPSF
TGTGCCAGCAGTCTCAAGTCACAGGGTATGTCGCCTCCAAGCTTT
>NA|TRBV5-1|TRBJ2-3|NA
CASSLDSGDRDTQYF
TGCGCCAGCAGCTTGGATTCAGGGGATAGGGATACGCAGTATTTT
>TRBD1|TRBV18|TRBJ1-5|NA
CASSPTGIGQPQHF
TGTGCCAGCTCTCCGACAGGGATCGGTCAGCCCCAGCATTTT
>NA|TRBV9|TRBJ1-2|NA
CASSARGGVETSRAGYTF
TGTGCCAGCAGCGCGAGAGGGGGGGTCGAGACAAGTAGGGCTGGCTACACCTTC
>TRBD2|TRBV5-4|TRBJ2-3|NA
CATHHSDSGRAPDTQYF
TGTGCCACCCATCACTCGGATAGCGGGAGGGCCCCAGATACGCAGTATTTT
>NA|TRBV6-6|TRBJ2-7|NA
CASSYTGTNYEQYF
TGTGCCAGCAGTTATACCGGGACAAACTACGAGCAGTACTTC
>TRBD2|TRBV19|TRBJ2-1|NA
CASRGTSGRGEQFF
TGTGCCAGTAGGGGGACTAGCGGGAGAGGTGAGCAGTTCTTC
>TRBD2|TRBV29-1|TRBJ2-1|NA
CSGKAGGYNEQFF
TGCAGCGGGAAAGCGGGAGGGTACAATGAGCAGTTCTTC
>NA|TRBV12-3/TRBV12-4|TRBJ1-2|NA
CASSSVYGYTF
TGTGCCAGCAGTTCGGTATATGGCTACACCTTC
>NA|TRBV28|TRBJ2-1|NA
CASTSLGGFSYNEQFF
TGTGCCAGCACCTCTTTAGGGGGATTCTCCTACAATGAGCAGTTCTTC
>NA|TRBV21-1|TRBJ2-1|few
CASSKGTSGTPGDEQFF
TGTGCCAGCAGCAAGGGGACTAGCGGGACTCCTGGCGATGAGCAGTTCTTC
>TRBD1|TRBV6-2/TRBV6-3|TRBJ2-7|NA
CASSYSPQGAYEQYF
TGTGCCAGCAGTTACTCCCCCCAGGGGGCCTATGAGCAGTACTTC
>TRBD2|TRBV28|TRBJ2-7|NA
CASSFGLAGAGIFSEQYF
TGTGCCAGCAGTTTTGGGCTAGCGGGAGCTGGAATCTTCTCCGAGCAGTACTTC
>TRBD2|TRBV2|TRBJ2-1|once
CASSVSGGPATYNEQFF
TGTGCCAGCAGTGTTAGCGGGGGCCCTGCTACCTACAATGAGCAGTTCTTC
>TRBD1|TRBV2|TRBJ1-2|NA
CASRRTGDYGYTF
TGTGCCAGCAGACGGACAGGGGACTATGGCTACACCTTC
>NA|TRBV4-3|TRBJ2-5|NA
CASSQDGGGSQETQYF
TGCGCCAGCAGCCAAGATGGGGGAGGCTCTCAAGAGACCCAGTACTTC
>NA|TRBV28|TRBJ2-5|NA
CASSLGLASGLKTQYF
TGTGCCAGCAGTTTGGGACTTGCTTCGGGTTTAAAGACCCAGTACTTC
>NA|TRBV2|TRBJ1-2|few
CASSGQGNYGYTF
TGTGCCAGCAGTGGGCAGGGAAACTATGGCTACACCTTC
>TRBD1|TRBV3-1/TRBV3-2|TRBJ1-1|NA
CASSPQGAVNTEAFF
TGTGCCAGCAGCCCACAGGGGGCGGTGAACACTGAAGCTTTCTTT
>TRBD2|TRBV5-4|TRBJ2-5|once
CASSLFRAGAPSEYF
TGTGCCAGCAGCTTGTTCCGAGCGGGGGCCCCGTCGGAGTACTTC
>NA|TRBV7-9|TRBJ1-1|NA
CASSLSQVGTEAFF
TGTGCCAGCAGCTTAAGCCAGGTCGGTACTGAAGCTTTCTTT
>TRBD1|TRBV2|TRBJ1-5|NA
CASSSRQGGGLGRQPQHF
TGTGCCAGCAGTAGCAGACAGGGGGGTGGTTTGGGGCGCCAGCCCCAGCATTTT
>TRBD2|TRBV5-1|TRBJ2-7|NA
CASSNGGYGEQYF
TGCGCCAGCAGCAACGGGGGGTATGGAGAGCAGTACTTC
>TRBD2|TRBV10-3|TRBJ2-3|NA
CATLAGGADTQYF
TGTGCCACCTTAGCGGGGGGGGCAGATACGCAGTATTTT
>NA|TRBV6-5|TRBJ1-1|NA
CASSYSRASNTEAFF
TGTGCCAGCAGTTACTCGAGGGCCTCGAACACTGAAGCTTTCTTT
>NA|TRBV30|TRBJ1-2|NA
CAWRAARMGVGYTF
TGTGCCTGGAGAGCGGCGCGCATGGGAGTTGGCTACACCTTC